The clone carrying this T cell receptor beta chain occurred a few times. The data stem from a study of T cells in Graves' hyperthyroidism and ophthalmopathy. This CDR3 contains 16 residues. V lost 4 bases, J lost 1 base, and 16 bases lay in between. The source material, RNA transcripts, was used to amplify TCR beta CDR3 regions. RT-PCR in the first round (using the HTBI primer set) targeted the TCR CDR3. In TCRdb, the multiplex PCR reads were re-called with MiXCR into one record per CDR3 protein. The data contain 550,000 to 850,000 distinct CDR3 sequences, 18% of them seen just once; the ten biggest clones take up over 15%.

This clonotype was obtained from a woman aged 45-59 years with Graves' hyperthyroidism that later progressed to Graves' ophthalmopathy. J is TRBJ1-2 and V is TRBV12-3 or TRBV12-4, with unresolved D. Material for sequencing was blood. CDR3 residues: CASSSGALWRNYGYTF. CDR3 in DNA: TGTGCCAGCAGTTCTGGCGCCCTGTGGCGTAACTATGGCTACACCTTC.